Following are 10 T cell receptor beta chains from one sample sequenced in a study of cytomegalovirus exposure and HLA in healthy donors. It was with 60 Vbeta and 13 Jbeta primers that the PCR ran. Using immunoSEQ multiplex PCR, the repertoire was profiled, and TCRdb retains in-frame clones only, with some absent. Here the sample spans nearly 70,000 clones, 65% to 75% being singletons. What was sequenced was PBMCs. Receptor source: a woman aged 55 to 70 in good health and CMV-seropositive.

The chain uses TRBV6-5 and TRBJ2-1, with 10 positions matching TRBD2. Germline CDR1 reads MNHEY; CDR2 reads SVGAGI. V trimming: 3 bases; J trimming: 9 bases; junction bases outside the gene matches: 11. The CDR3 consists of 16 residues. The CDR3 DNA is TGTGCCAGCAGTTATTCGGCCAGCGGGGGGGCCGGTGAGCAGTTCTTC. Its translation is CASSYSASGGAGEQFF.

The chain uses TRBV11-3 and TRBJ1-2, with D unclear. In germline, CDR1 is SGHNT, CDR2 YENEEA. This CDR3 is 14 amino acids long. V was shortened by 0 bases and J by 4 bases, with 9 bases between the two germline ends. The CDR3 sequence is CASSLDPTVYGYTF. The DNA of the CDR3 is TGTGCCAGCAGCTTAGATCCTACGGTCTATGGCTACACCTTC.

The chain is built from TRBV2 and TRBJ1-1; tentatively, D is TRBD1 (6 bases). The CDR3 loop spans 14 amino acids. Between the trimmed V and J ends, which lost 10 bases and 0 bases, there was a span of 15 bases. Germline lookup yields CDR1 SNHLY and CDR2 FYNNEI. DNA of the CDR3: TGTGCCAACACACAGGGAACGATGAACACTGAAGCTTTCTTT. Protein product: CANTQGTMNTEAFF. Full variable domain (rest looked up from reference TRBV2 and TRBJ1-1): EPEVTQTPSHQVTQMGQEVILRCVPISNHLYFYWYRQILGQKVEFLVSFYNNEISEKSEIFDDQFSVERPDGSNFTLKIRSTKLEDSAMYFCANTQGTMNTEAFFGQGTRLTVV.

The chain is built from TRBV12-5 and TRBJ1-5; the D is unclear. This CDR3 is built from 16 residues. From germline, CDR1 is LGHNT and CDR2 FRNRAP. Trimming pared 6 bases from V and 1 base from J, leaving 16 bases between. CDR3 sequence: CASGLGRARSNQPQHF. DNA for the CDR3: TGTGCTAGTGGCCTAGGGAGGGCCAGGAGCAATCAGCCCCAGCATTTT.

Only a few counts were recorded for this clone. The chain recombines TRBV6-5 with TRBJ2-7; 8 positions match TRBD1. CDR1 is MNHEY, CDR2 SVGAGI, per germline. The CDR3 totals 15 residues. The ends lost 0 bases at V and 2 bases at J; junction bases unmatched: 3. CDR3 residues: CASSYSGTGPYEQYF. The CDR3 region has the DNA TGTGCCAGCAGTTACTCAGGGACAGGACCCTACGAGCAGTACTTC.

This clone was observed a few times. The chain has TRBV25-1 and TRBJ2-1; tentatively, D is TRBD1 (5 bases). Germline CDR1 is MGHDK and CDR2 is SYGVNS. V lost 3 bases and J 0 bases, leaving 6 bases between the germline ends. The CDR3 covers 14 residues. The CDR3 is CASSDQGSYNEQFF. Here the CDR3 DNA reads TGTGCCAGCAGTGACCAGGGCTCCTACAATGAGCAGTTCTTC.

This clone appeared a few times. The J gene is TRBJ1-2, the V gene TRBV18; D may be TRBD1 (6 bases). CDR3 length equals 15 residues. Germline-derived CDR1 and CDR2 are KGHSH and LQKENI. V lost 1 base to trimming and J lost 3 bases, with 12 bases between them. CDR3 residues: CASSPRRDNYYGYTF. CDR3 bases: TGTGCCAGCTCACCACGACGGGACAATTACTATGGCTACACCTTC. Supplemented by reference TRBV18 and TRBJ1-2, the full variable domain reads NAGVMQNPRHLVRRRGQEARLRCSPMKGHSHVYWYRQLPEEGLKFMVYLQKENIIDESGMPKERFSAEFPKEGPSILRIQQVVRGDSAAYFCASSPRRDNYYGYTFGSGTRLTVV.

The V gene is TRBV6-1, the J gene TRBJ1-2; D is uncertain. Looked up from germline, CDR1 is MNHNS and CDR2 is SASEGT. There are 13 residues in the CDR3. Trimming left V 6 bases short and J 0 bases short, with 8 bases between. The CDR3 DNA reads TGTGCCAGCAGCCCGTTAGCTAACTATGGCTACACCTTC. This translates into CASSPLANYGYTF.

This chain uses TRBV19 with TRBJ1-2, with 7 bases that match TRBD1. The CDR3 has 13 residues. J gave up 8 bases and V 5 bases, and 8 bases lay outside the gene matches. From germline, CDR1 is LNHDA and CDR2 SQIVND (reference sequence). CDR3 in DNA: TGTGCCAGTAGTCCCGGGACAGCGATCGGCTACACCTTC. Its protein product is CASSPGTAIGYTF.

The V and J genes are TRBV5-1 and TRBJ2-7; TRBD1 might be the D (6 bases). The V end was cut by 3 bases, the J end by 3 bases, with 13 bases between. The CDR3 runs to 14 residues. Looked up from germline, CDR1 is SGHRS and CDR2 is YFSETQ. CDR3 sequence reads: CASSYETGSYEQYF. CDR3 in DNA: TGCGCCAGCAGCTACGAGACAGGAAGCTACGAGCAGTACTTC.